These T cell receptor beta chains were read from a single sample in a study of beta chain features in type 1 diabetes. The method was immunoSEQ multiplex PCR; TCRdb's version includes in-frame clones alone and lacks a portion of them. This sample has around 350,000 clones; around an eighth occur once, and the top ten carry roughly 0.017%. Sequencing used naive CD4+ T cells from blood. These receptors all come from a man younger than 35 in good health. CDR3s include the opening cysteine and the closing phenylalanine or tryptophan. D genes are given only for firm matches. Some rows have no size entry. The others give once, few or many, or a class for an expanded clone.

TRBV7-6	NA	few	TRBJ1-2	TGTGCCAGCAGCTTAGATGGGGGCACGGACTATGGCTACACCTTC	CASSLDGGTDYGYTF
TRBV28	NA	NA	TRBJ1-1	TGTGCCAGCAGTCTACCCTGGGGCCCCGGTGAAGCTTTCTTT	CASSLPWGPGEAFF
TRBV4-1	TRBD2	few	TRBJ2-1	TGCGCCAGCAGCCAAGTCCCGCCTAGCGGTAATGAGCAGTTCTTC	CASSQVPPSGNEQFF
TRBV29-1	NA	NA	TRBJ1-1	TGCAGCGTTGGGGAGGGCCCTGGAGCTTTCTTT	CSVGEGPGAFF
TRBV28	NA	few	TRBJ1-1	TGTGCCAGCAGTTTACCTGGGGCAGCTAACACTGAAGCTTTCTTT	CASSLPGAANTEAFF
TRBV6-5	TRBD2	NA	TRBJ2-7	TGTGCCAGCAGTTATTGGGCTAGCGGACTCTACGAGCAGTACTTC	CASSYWASGLYEQYF
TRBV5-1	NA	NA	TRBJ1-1	TGCGCCAGCAGCTCCGGGTCCCAAACCACTGAAGCTTTCTTT	CASSSGSQTTEAFF
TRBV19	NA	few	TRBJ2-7	TGTGCCAGTAGTATAGGTAGGGGTGGCTACGAGCAGTACTTC	CASSIGRGGYEQYF
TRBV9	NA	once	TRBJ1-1	TGTGCCAGCAGCGCCAGGGTAGGGAACACTGAAGCTTTCTTT	CASSARVGNTEAFF
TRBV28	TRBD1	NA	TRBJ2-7	TGTGCCAGCAGAGACCCCGGAATCGGGACAGGGAGCTACGAGCAGTACTTC	CASRDPGIGTGSYEQYF
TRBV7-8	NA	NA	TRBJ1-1	TGTGCCAGCAGCTTAGCCTACCCGGGACAGAACACTGAAGCTTTCTTT	CASSLAYPGQNTEAFF
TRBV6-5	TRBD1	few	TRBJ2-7	TGTGCCAGCTCTGGGACAGGGACCTACGAGCAGTACTTC	CASSGTGTYEQYF
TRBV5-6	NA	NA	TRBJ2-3	TGTGCCAGCAGGCAAGCCCTGGATACGCAGTATTTT	CASRQALDTQYF